These 16 T cell receptor beta chains were all obtained from the same sample, sequenced in a study of cytomegalovirus exposure and HLA in healthy donors. PCR used 60 Vbeta primers and 13 Jbeta primers. TCRdb's table, derived via immunoSEQ multiplex PCR, lists solely in-frame clones and lacks some. The sample lists over 200,000 clones, approximately 70% occurring once. The sample consisted of PBMCs. The origin of the receptors is a man aged 35 to 55 in good health and CMV-seropositive.

The rearrangement uses TRBV19 and TRBJ1-5, with 8 bases matching TRBD1. CDR3 size: 18 residues. Germline-derived CDR1 and CDR2 are LNHDA and SQIVND (reference sequence). V was clipped by 4 bases and J by 4 bases; unmatched bases: 15. CDR3 sequence reads: CASSNVDRAFRGNQPQHF. The CDR3 bases are TGTGCCAGTAGTAATGTGGACAGGGCCTTCCGAGGTAATCAGCCCCAGCATTTT.

The gene calls are TRBV6-1 and TRBJ2-7, with a tentative D call TRBD1 (6 bases). The germline V and J ends were trimmed by 2 bases and 0 bases, with 14 bases remaining between them. Germline CDR1 MNHNS, CDR2 SASEGT. There are 16 residues in the CDR3. CDR3 sequence reads: CASSEPDRISSYEQYF. The CDR3 DNA follows: TGTGCCAGCAGTGAACCTGACAGGATTAGCTCCTACGAGCAGTACTTC.

The rearrangement uses TRBV7-6 and TRBJ2-3; 11 bases line up with TRBD2. The trim removed 1 base at V and 2 bases at J, leaving 5 bases unmatched. Germline V lookup: CDR1 SGHVS, CDR2 FNYEAQ. This CDR3 contains 17 residues. DNA of the CDR3: TGTGCCAGCAGCTTAGGGGTAGCGGGGGGGCTCACAGATACGCAGTATTTT. Protein: CASSLGVAGGLTDTQYF. Looking up the rest from reference TRBV7-6 and TRBJ2-3 gives the full variable domain: GAGVSQSPRYKVTKRGQDVALRCDPISGHVSLYWYRQALGQGPEFLTYFNYEAQQDKSGLPNDRFSAERPEGSISTLTIQRTEQRDSAMYRCASSLGVAGGLTDTQYFGPGTRLTVL.

The chain carries TRBV5-1 and TRBJ1-2; 8 bases align to TRBD1. V was pared by 2 bases and J by 7 bases, with 7 bases of the junction left unmatched. The germline V gene has CDR1 SGHRS and CDR2 YFSETQ. CDR3 size: 14 residues. The CDR3 loop reads CASSFTDREGGYTF. The CDR3 DNA reads TGCGCCAGCAGCTTCACGGACAGGGAAGGTGGCTACACCTTC. Together with reference TRBV5-1 and TRBJ1-2, the CDR3 gives the full variable domain: KAGVTQTPRYLIKTRGQQVTLSCSPISGHRSVSWYQQTPGQGLQFLFEYFSETQRNKGNFPGRFSGRQFSNSRSEMNVSTLELGDSALYLCASSFTDREGGYTFGSGTRLTVV.

The V gene is TRBV27, the J gene TRBJ1-1; perhaps TRBD1 as D (6 bases). The germline CDR1 and CDR2 sequences are MNHEY and SMNVEV (reference sequence). The CDR3 runs to 14 residues. Trimming removed 1 base at V and 5 bases at J, with 11 bases between. This chain's CDR3 is CASSLYRGATEAFF. CDR3 sequence (DNA): TGTGCCAGCAGTTTATACCGGGGGGCGACTGAAGCTTTCTTT.

V and J are TRBV6-5 and TRBJ1-4, with 8 bases matching TRBD1. The CDR3 loop spans 15 amino acids. Germline trimming cut 2 bases from V and 3 bases from J; bases unmatched to any gene: 2. Germline CDR1 and CDR2: MNHEY and SVGAGI. CDR3 DNA: TGTGCCAGCAGTTACCAGGGGGCGCCTAATGAAAAACTGTTTTTT. Its translation: CASSYQGAPNEKLFF.

This chain connects TRBV27 to TRBJ2-2; 7 bases match TRBD1. There are 16 residues in the CDR3. Unmatched junction bases numbered 11, after V lost 5 bases and J lost 5 bases. Germline V gene lookup returns CDR1 MNHEY and CDR2 SMNVEV (reference sequence). CDR3 nucleotides: TGTGCCAGCAGTCCCCGGGACAGAATATTGACCGGGGAGCTGTTTTTT. Translated, it gives CASSPRDRILTGELFF.

J is TRBJ2-5 and V is TRBV9; weak D call: TRBD2 (6 bases). The germline V and J ends were trimmed by 4 bases and 2 bases, with 12 bases remaining between them. The CDR3 is 14 residues long. Per the germline V gene, CDR1 is SGDLS and CDR2 is YYNGEE. The CDR3 loop is CASSPPGRQETQYF. DNA of the CDR3: TGTGCCAGCAGCCCCCCCGGGAGACAAGAGACCCAGTACTTC.

The V call is TRBV15, the J call TRBJ2-5; D gene uncertain. Between the trimmed V and J ends, which lost 4 bases and 11 bases, there was a span of 26 bases. The CDR3 has 16 amino acids. CDR1 and CDR2 (germline): LNHNV, YYDKDF (reference sequence). CDR3 bases: TGTGCCACCAGCATCACTTCTGGTTCCGGGTCAGCGAAACAGTACTTC. Translating gives CATSITSGSGSAKQYF.

CDR3 in DNA: TGTGCCAGCAGTGTAATCGGGGGGGCCGGGTACGAGCAGTACTTC. It yields the protein CASSVIGGAGYEQYF. This chain uses TRBV6-1 with TRBJ2-7, with 8 bases identical to TRBD2. Germline CDR1 is MNHNS and CDR2 is SASEGT. The length of the CDR3 is 15 residues. V was clipped by 4 bases and J by 4 bases; unmatched bases: 9.

V is TRBV4-2 and J is TRBJ2-1, with D perhaps matching TRBD2 (5 bases). The CDR3 has 13 amino acids. Germline V gene sequence: CDR1 LGHNA, CDR2 YNFKEQ. V was pared by 0 bases and J by 11 bases, with 11 bases between. This CDR3 reads CASSQDGWRKQFF. DNA for the CDR3: TGTGCCAGCAGCCAAGATGGATGGAGGAAGCAGTTCTTC.

V is TRBV4-1 and J is TRBJ2-5; D remains unclear. Per germline, CDR1 MGHRA and CDR2 YSYEKL. Between the trimmed V and J ends, which lost 0 bases and 0 bases, there was a span of 8 bases. This CDR3 contains 15 residues. The CDR3 sequence: CASSQDPSYQETQYF. The CDR3 bases are TGCGCCAGCAGCCAAGATCCTTCGTACCAAGAGACCCAGTACTTC.

The genes are TRBV6-5 and TRBJ2-7, with a possible D match to TRBD2 (7 bases). The CDR3 runs 15 residues. Germline CDR1 and CDR2: MNHEY and SVGAGI. The V end was cut by 2 bases, the J end by 1 base, with 12 bases between. DNA for the CDR3: TGTGCCAGCAGTTACCGGCGGGGGCTGTCCTACGAGCAGTACTTC. Its translation: CASSYRRGLSYEQYF.

About this clone itself: The junction departs from the called germline gene at one end, perhaps through a read error. The rearrangement uses TRBV14 and TRBJ2-7; D possibly corresponds to TRBD2 (5 bases). Germline V gives CDR1 SGHDN, CDR2 FVKESK. CDR3 length: 11 residues. The CDR3 DNA sequence: TGTGCCAGCAGCTCCCCGGGGTCCCGGGTCTTC. This gives the protein CASSSPGSRVF.

The gene calls are TRBV19 and TRBJ1-3; D uncertain. Germline V lookup: CDR1 LNHDA, CDR2 SQIVND (reference sequence). Trimming pared 7 bases from V and 4 bases from J, leaving 17 bases between. The CDR3 has 15 amino acids. CDR3: CASTPFSGSGNTIYF. In DNA form, the CDR3 reads TGTGCCAGTACTCCCTTTTCCGGTTCCGGAAACACCATATATTTT.

In its sample, this clone was seen a few times. The chain carries TRBV5-5 and TRBJ2-7; D is possibly TRBD2 (6 bases). Trimming pared 4 bases from V and 6 bases from J, leaving 14 bases between. Per the germline V gene, CDR1 is SGHKS and CDR2 is YYEKEE (reference sequence). The CDR3 totals 13 residues. The CDR3 loop is CASSLGGAPEQYF. Written as DNA, the CDR3 is TGTGCCAGCAGCCTCGGCGGGGCCCCCGAGCAGTACTTC.